The rows below give T cell receptor beta chains drawn from one sample of a study of vaccination effects on CD4 cells after COVID-19. These receptors have no known antigen. Clones were sequenced by immunoSEQ multiplex PCR, and TCRdb holds only the in-frame ones, with some missing. The profile covers about 22,000 clones, with around 76% appearing a single time and roughly 15% taken by the ten largest. The sample in question was CD4+ T cells from PBMCs cultured with SARS-CoV-2 spike peptides, obtained before COVID-19 vaccination. All receptors come from a human donor who had a prior SARS-CoV-2 infection. CDR3s include the opening cysteine and the closing phenylalanine or tryptophan. D genes are given only for firm matches. Only some rows state a clone size, as once, few, many or a class for expanded clones.

J gene: TRBJ2-1; D gene: -; clone size: -; V gene: TRBV25-1; CDR3 protein: CASSEYAAGGEQFF; CDR3 DNA: TGTGCCAGCAGTGAATATGCGGCCGGGGGTGAGCAGTTCTTC
J gene: TRBJ2-1; D gene: -; clone size: -; V gene: TRBV6-1; CDR3 protein: CASSEVISPVGGLYYNEQFF; CDR3 DNA: TGTGCCAGCAGTGAAGTCATCAGCCCCGTCGGGGGGCTGTACTACAATGAGCAGTTCTTC
J gene: TRBJ1-5; D gene: -; clone size: -; V gene: TRBV11-2; CDR3 protein: CASSPSSGFGQPQHF; CDR3 DNA: TGTGCCAGCAGCCCCTCCTCGGGTTTCGGTCAGCCCCAGCATTTT
J gene: TRBJ2-5; D gene: TRBD2; clone size: once; V gene: TRBV20-1; CDR3 protein: CSASERGGETQYF; CDR3 DNA: TGCAGTGCTAGTGAGCGGGGGGGAGAGACCCAGTACTTC
J gene: TRBJ1-6; D gene: -; clone size: -; V gene: TRBV11-1; CDR3 protein: CASSLPGLGSPLHF; CDR3 DNA: TGTGCCAGCAGCCTACCGGGCCTGGGGTCACCCCTCCACTTT
J gene: TRBJ2-3; D gene: -; clone size: -; V gene: TRBV6-6; CDR3 protein: CASLDPSSTDTQYF; CDR3 DNA: TGTGCCAGCTTGGATCCGTCGAGCACAGATACGCAGTATTTT
J gene: TRBJ1-1; D gene: -; clone size: -; V gene: TRBV2; CDR3 protein: CASSEGWSADEAFF; CDR3 DNA: TGTGCCAGCAGTGAAGGTTGGTCGGCCGATGAAGCTTTCTTT
J gene: TRBJ2-1; D gene: TRBD2; clone size: -; V gene: TRBV5-1; CDR3 protein: CASSLEALAGYNEQFF; CDR3 DNA: TGCGCCAGCAGCTTGGAGGCCCTAGCGGGTTACAATGAGCAGTTCTTC
J gene: TRBJ2-6; D gene: TRBD1; clone size: medium-sized; V gene: TRBV18; CDR3 protein: CASSRQGSGANVLTF; CDR3 DNA: TGTGCCAGCTCAAGACAGGGTTCAGGGGCCAACGTCCTGACTTTC
J gene: TRBJ1-2; D gene: -; clone size: -; V gene: TRBV19; CDR3 protein: CASSILGRHGYTF; CDR3 DNA: TGTGCCAGTAGTATACTCGGTAGGCATGGCTACACCTTC
J gene: TRBJ2-3; D gene: -; clone size: -; V gene: TRBV6-6; CDR3 protein: CASSYGGRDTTDTQYF; CDR3 DNA: TGTGCCAGCAGTTACGGTGGGCGGGATACCACAGATACGCAGTATTTT
J gene: TRBJ1-2; D gene: -; clone size: once; V gene: TRBV24-1; CDR3 protein: CATSEGYYGYTF; CDR3 DNA: TGTGCCACCAGTGAGGGGTACTATGGCTACACCTTC
J gene: TRBJ1-1; D gene: -; clone size: -; V gene: TRBV6-5; CDR3 protein: CASSYAVSMNTEAFF; CDR3 DNA: TGTGCCAGCAGTTATGCGGTATCCATGAACACTGAAGCTTTCTTT
J gene: TRBJ2-3; D gene: -; clone size: once; V gene: TRBV6-5; CDR3 protein: CASSYSSFSDTQYF; CDR3 DNA: TGTGCCAGCAGTTACTCTAGCTTCTCAGATACGCAGTATTTT
J gene: TRBJ1-4; D gene: -; clone size: -; V gene: TRBV7-9; CDR3 protein: CASSLEPGEAEKLFF; CDR3 DNA: TGTGCCAGCAGCTTAGAACCGGGGGAGGCTGAAAAACTGTTTTTT
J gene: TRBJ2-7; D gene: -; clone size: -; V gene: TRBV18; CDR3 protein: CASSPRTYSEQYF; CDR3 DNA: TGTGCCAGCTCACCACGAACGTACAGCGAGCAGTACTTC
J gene: TRBJ2-7; D gene: -; clone size: -; V gene: TRBV6-5; CDR3 protein: CASSPRAFTYEQYF; CDR3 DNA: TGTGCCAGCAGCCCCCGCGCATTTACCTACGAGCAGTACTTC
J gene: TRBJ1-5; D gene: -; clone size: few; V gene: TRBV2; CDR3 protein: CASNSEGGQPQHF; CDR3 DNA: TGTGCCAGCAACTCCGAGGGGGGTCAGCCCCAGCATTTT
J gene: TRBJ1-4; D gene: -; clone size: -; V gene: TRBV10-3; CDR3 protein: CAISGDSREKLFF; CDR3 DNA: TGTGCCATCAGTGGAGACAGTCGTGAAAAACTGTTTTTT
J gene: TRBJ2-1; D gene: -; clone size: -; V gene: TRBV10-1; CDR3 protein: CASSGNLTPSYNEQFF; CDR3 DNA: TGCGCCAGCAGTGGAAATCTAACACCCTCCTACAATGAGCAGTTCTTC
J gene: TRBJ2-3; D gene: TRBD1; clone size: few; V gene: TRBV19; CDR3 protein: CASSILQGAGPDTQYF; CDR3 DNA: TGTGCCAGTAGTATCCTACAGGGGGCCGGACCAGATACGCAGTATTTT
J gene: TRBJ2-7; D gene: -; clone size: -; V gene: TRBV6-6; CDR3 protein: CASSRPPDGASYEQYF; CDR3 DNA: TGTGCCAGCAGTAGGCCCCCCGACGGCGCTTCCTACGAGCAGTACTTC
J gene: TRBJ1-4; D gene: TRBD1; clone size: -; V gene: TRBV24-1; CDR3 protein: CATSEPGTGGEKLFF; CDR3 DNA: TGTGCCACCAGTGAGCCCGGGACAGGGGGTGAAAAACTGTTTTTT
J gene: TRBJ1-4; D gene: TRBD1; clone size: -; V gene: TRBV4-1; CDR3 protein: CASSHWGPGQGNEKLFF; CDR3 DNA: TGCGCCAGCAGCCATTGGGGACCGGGACAGGGGAATGAAAAACTGTTTTTT
J gene: TRBJ1-5; D gene: TRBD1; clone size: -; V gene: TRBV7-9; CDR3 protein: CASSGGQVQPQHF; CDR3 DNA: TGTGCCAGCAGCGGGGGACAGGTCCAGCCCCAGCATTTT
J gene: TRBJ1-5; D gene: -; clone size: -; V gene: TRBV4-1; CDR3 protein: CASSQAGGAILNQPQHF; CDR3 DNA: TGCGCCAGCAGCCAAGCAGGAGGGGCGATCCTCAATCAGCCCCAGCATTTT
J gene: TRBJ1-2; D gene: TRBD1; clone size: -; V gene: TRBV16; CDR3 protein: CASSPNPGRGGDYGYTF; CDR3 DNA: TGTGCCAGCAGCCCCAACCCCGGCAGGGGGGGGGACTATGGCTACACCTTC
J gene: TRBJ2-1; D gene: TRBD2; clone size: -; V gene: TRBV5-4; CDR3 protein: CASSLRAGGPYNEQFF; CDR3 DNA: TGTGCCAGCAGCTTGCGAGCGGGAGGACCCTACAATGAGCAGTTCTTC